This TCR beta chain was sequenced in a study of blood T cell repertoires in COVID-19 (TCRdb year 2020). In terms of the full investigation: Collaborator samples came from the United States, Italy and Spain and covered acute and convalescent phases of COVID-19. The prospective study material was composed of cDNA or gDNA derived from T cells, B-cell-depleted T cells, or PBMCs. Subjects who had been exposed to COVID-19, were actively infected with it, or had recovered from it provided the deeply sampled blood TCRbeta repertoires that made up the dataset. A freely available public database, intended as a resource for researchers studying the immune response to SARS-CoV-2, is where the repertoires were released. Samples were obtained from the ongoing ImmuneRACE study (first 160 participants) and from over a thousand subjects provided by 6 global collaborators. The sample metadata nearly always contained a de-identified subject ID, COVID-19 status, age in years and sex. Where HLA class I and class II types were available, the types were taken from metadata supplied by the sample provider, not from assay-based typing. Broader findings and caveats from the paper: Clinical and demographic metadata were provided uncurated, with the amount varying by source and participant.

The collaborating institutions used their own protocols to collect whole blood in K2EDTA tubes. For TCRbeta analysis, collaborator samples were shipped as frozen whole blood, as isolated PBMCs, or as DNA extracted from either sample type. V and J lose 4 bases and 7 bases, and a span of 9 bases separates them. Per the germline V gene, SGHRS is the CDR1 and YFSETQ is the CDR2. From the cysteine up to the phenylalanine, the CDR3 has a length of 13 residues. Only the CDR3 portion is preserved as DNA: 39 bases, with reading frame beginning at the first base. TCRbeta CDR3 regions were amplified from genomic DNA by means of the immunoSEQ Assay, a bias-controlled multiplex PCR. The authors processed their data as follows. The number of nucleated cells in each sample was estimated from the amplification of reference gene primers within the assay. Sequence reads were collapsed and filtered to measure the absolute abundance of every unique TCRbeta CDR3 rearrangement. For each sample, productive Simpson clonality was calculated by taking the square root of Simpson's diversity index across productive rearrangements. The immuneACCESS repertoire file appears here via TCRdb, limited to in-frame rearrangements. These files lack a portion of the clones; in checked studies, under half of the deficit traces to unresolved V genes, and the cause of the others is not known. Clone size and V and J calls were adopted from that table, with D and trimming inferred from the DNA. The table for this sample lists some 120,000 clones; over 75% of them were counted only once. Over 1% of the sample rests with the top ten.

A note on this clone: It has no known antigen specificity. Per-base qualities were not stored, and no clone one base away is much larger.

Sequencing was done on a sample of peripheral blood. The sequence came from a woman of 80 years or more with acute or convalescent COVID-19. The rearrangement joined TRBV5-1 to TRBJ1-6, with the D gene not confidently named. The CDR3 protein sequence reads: CASSDLENSPLHF. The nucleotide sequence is TGCGCCAGCAGCGACCTAGAGAATTCACCCCTCCACTTT.